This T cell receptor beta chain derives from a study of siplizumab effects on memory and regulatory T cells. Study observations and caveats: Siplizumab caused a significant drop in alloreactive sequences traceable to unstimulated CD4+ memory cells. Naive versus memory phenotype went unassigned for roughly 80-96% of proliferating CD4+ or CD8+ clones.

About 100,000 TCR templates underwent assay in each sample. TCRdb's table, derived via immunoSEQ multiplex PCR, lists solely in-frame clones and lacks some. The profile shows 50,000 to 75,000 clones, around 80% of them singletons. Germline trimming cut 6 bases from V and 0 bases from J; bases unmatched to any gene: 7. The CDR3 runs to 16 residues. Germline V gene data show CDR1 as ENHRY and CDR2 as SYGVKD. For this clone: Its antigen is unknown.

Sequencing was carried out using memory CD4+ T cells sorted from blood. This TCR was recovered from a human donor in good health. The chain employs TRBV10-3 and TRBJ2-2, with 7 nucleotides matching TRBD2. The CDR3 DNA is TGTGCCATCAGCCGGTCAGCGGGAACGAACACCGGGGAGCTGTTTTTT. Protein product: CAISRSAGTNTGELFF.